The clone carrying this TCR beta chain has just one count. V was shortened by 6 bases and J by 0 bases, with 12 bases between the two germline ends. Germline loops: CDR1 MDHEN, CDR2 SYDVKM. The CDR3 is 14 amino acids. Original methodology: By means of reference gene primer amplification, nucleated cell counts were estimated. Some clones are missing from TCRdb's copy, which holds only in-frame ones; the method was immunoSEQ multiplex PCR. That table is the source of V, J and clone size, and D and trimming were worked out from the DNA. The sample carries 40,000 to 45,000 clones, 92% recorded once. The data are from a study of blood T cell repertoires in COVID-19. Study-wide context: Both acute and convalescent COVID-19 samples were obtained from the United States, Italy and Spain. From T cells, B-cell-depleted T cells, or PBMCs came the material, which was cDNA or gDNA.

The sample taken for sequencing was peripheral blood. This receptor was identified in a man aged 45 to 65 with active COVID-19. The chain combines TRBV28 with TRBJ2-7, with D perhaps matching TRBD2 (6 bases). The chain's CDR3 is CASRSSGSSYEQYF. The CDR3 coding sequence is TGTGCCAGCAGGAGCTCCGGGAGCTCCTACGAGCAGTACTTC.